The clone carrying this T cell receptor beta chain appeared a few times. The source of the sample is a study of neoadjuvant anti-PD-1 for oral cavity cancer. V was clipped by 5 bases and J by 3 bases; unmatched bases: 12. Germline lookup yields CDR1 SGHTA and CDR2 FQGNSA. This CDR3 has 17 amino acids. Data came from immunoSEQ multiplex PCR; TCRdb stores just in-frame clones and leaves some out. The table has about 7,600 clones, 53% seen once; the top ten hold about 12%. The sequence derives from a person aged 40-85 years with oral cavity squamous cell carcinoma. The sequences come from tumor tissue, collected before nivolumab (anti-PD-1) treatment. This chain links TRBV7-2 with TRBJ1-3; 8 bases match TRBD1. CDR3: CASSLFVTGEGGNTIYF. DNA for the CDR3: TGTGCCAGCAGCCTATTCGTGACAGGGGAAGGTGGAAACACCATATATTTT.